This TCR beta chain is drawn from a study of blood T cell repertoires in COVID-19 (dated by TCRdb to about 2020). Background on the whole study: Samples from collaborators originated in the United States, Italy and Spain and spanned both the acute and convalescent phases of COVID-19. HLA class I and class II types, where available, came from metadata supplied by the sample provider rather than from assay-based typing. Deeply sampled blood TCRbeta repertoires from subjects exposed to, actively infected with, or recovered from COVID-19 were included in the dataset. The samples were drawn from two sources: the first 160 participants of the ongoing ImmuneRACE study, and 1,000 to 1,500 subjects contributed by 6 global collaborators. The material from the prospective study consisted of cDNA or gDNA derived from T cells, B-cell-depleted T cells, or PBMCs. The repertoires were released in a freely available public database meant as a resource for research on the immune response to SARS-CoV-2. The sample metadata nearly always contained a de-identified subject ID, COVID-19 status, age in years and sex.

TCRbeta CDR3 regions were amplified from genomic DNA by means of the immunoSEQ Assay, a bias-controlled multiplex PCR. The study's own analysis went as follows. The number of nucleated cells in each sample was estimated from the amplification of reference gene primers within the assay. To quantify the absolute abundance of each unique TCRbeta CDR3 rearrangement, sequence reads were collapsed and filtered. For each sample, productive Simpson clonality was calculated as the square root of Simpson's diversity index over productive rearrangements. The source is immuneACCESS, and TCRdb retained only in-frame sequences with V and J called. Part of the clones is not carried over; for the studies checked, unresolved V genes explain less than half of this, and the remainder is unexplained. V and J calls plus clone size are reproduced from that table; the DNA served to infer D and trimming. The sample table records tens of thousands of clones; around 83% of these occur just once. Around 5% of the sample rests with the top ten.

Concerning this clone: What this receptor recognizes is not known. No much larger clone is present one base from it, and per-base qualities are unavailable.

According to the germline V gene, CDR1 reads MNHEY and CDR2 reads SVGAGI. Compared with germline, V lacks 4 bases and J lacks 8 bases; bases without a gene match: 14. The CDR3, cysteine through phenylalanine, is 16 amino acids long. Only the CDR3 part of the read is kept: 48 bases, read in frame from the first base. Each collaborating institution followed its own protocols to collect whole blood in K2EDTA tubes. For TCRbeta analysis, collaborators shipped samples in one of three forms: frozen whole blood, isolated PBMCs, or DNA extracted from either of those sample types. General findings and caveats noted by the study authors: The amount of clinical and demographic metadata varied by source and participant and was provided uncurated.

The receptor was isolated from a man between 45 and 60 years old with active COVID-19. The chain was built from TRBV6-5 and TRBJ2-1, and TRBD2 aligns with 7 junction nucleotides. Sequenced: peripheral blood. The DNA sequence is TGTGCCAGCAGTTGGGCCGGAGGCGGGAGTCGGGATGAGCAGTTCTTC. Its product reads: CASSWAGGGSRDEQFF.